This T cell receptor beta chain was identified in a study of shared clonotypes between healthy human individuals. Libraries were prepared by immunoSEQ multiplex PCR; TCRdb keeps only in-frame clonotypes and omits some of them. The profile shows approximately 2.5 million clones, just over 90% of them singletons. From germline, CDR1 is GTSNPN and CDR2 SVGIG (reference sequence). The CDR3 covers 14 residues. The germline V and J ends were trimmed by 3 bases and 0 bases, with 9 bases remaining between them. The gene calls are TRBV30 and TRBJ1-3; D is ambiguous. The sequencing input was naive CD4+ T cells sorted from blood. Subset of the sample: CD45RA+ positively selected. The receptor was derived from a man between 18 and 35 years old in good health. CDR3: CAWRGVVSGNTIYF. The CDR3 DNA follows: TGTGCCTGGAGGGGAGTGGTCTCTGGAAACACCATATATTTT.